Here is one T cell receptor beta chain with its context. Its antigen is as yet unknown. This specimen belongs to a study of OX40 agonist ivuxolimab in advanced cancers. Study context: Two cutaneous melanoma patients and one hepatocellular carcinoma patient, three in all, had partial responses.

This table comes from immunoSEQ multiplex PCR, and its TCRdb copy is limited to in-frame clones, with some not included. Here the sample spans approximately 50,000 clones, 75% to 85% being singletons. This CDR3 contains 16 residues. The V gene end was trimmed by 6 bases and the J gene end by 3 bases; junction bases not matched to a gene: 11. CDR1 is SGHRS, CDR2 YFSETQ, per germline. Study outcomes and limitations: Some nonresponders likewise displayed low normalized T-cell clonal expansion. More expanded clones were found, on average, in CD8+ than in CD4+ T cells. Partial responders receiving 0.1-3.0 mg/kg showed among the lowest clonal expansion.

This specimen consisted of CD4+ or CD8+ T cells sorted from blood, obtained in a trial of the OX40 agonist ivuxolimab. The chain combines TRBV5-1 with TRBJ2-1; 8 bases agree with TRBD2. This TCR came from an adult with an advanced solid tumor such as melanoma, head and neck, liver or kidney cancer. The CDR3: CASTLHGLADYNEQFF. The CDR3 nucleotides read TGCGCCAGCACCCTGCACGGACTAGCAGACTACAATGAGCAGTTCTTC.